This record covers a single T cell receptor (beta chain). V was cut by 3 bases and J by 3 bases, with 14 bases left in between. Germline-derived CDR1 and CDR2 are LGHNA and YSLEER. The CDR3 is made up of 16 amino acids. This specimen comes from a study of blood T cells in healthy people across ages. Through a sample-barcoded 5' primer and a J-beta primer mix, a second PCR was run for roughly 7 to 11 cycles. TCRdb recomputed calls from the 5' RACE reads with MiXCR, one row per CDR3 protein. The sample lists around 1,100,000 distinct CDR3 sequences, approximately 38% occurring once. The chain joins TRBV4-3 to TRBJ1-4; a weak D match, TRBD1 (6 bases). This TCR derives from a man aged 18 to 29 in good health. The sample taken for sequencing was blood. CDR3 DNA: TGCGCCAGCAGCCAGAATACAGGGATGGCTAATGAAAAACTGTTTTTT. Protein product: CASSQNTGMANEKLFF.